The T cell receptor (beta chain) described here comes from a study of regulatory T cells in long-lasting Graves disease. Turning to the study itself: For a period under 3 months, newly diagnosed Graves' patients had taken antithyroid drugs.

Concerning this clonotype itself: What it recognizes is unknown.

Libraries of TCR beta came from iRepertoire HTBI primers plus Arm-PCR of CDR3 regions. TCRdb analysed the multiplex PCR reads with MiXCR anew, one entry per CDR3 protein. Of about 560,000 distinct CDR3 sequences listed, about 16% are singletons. Documented time point: newly diagnosed GD, antithyroid drugs for less than 3 months. Following extraction of RNA from PBMCs, that RNA was used to make the TCR library. Approximately 9.6-milliliter peripheral blood samples went into EDTA tubes. Overall study findings and caveats: Under persistent disease, TRBV28, TRBJ1-2 and TRBJ2-5 were used preferentially.

Germline lookup yields CDR1 LNHDA and CDR2 SQIVND (reference sequence). Trimming stripped 6 bases from V and 1 base from J, with 10 bases between. The CDR3 has 14 amino acids. These data were also reused for a study on T cells in Graves' hyperthyroidism and ophthalmopathy. From that second work: When the TCR CDR3 underwent first-round RT-PCR, the HTBI primer set was used.

This TCR was sampled from a man aged 18 to 29 with Graves disease. Material: peripheral blood mononuclear cells (PBMCs), obtained at new diagnosis, from a patient treated with antithyroid drugs. J is TRBJ1-5 and V is TRBV19, with D hard to call. This chain's CDR3 is CASSIQWSNQPQHF. The DNA of the CDR3 is TGTGCCAGTAGCATTCAGTGGAGCAATCAGCCCCAGCATTTT.